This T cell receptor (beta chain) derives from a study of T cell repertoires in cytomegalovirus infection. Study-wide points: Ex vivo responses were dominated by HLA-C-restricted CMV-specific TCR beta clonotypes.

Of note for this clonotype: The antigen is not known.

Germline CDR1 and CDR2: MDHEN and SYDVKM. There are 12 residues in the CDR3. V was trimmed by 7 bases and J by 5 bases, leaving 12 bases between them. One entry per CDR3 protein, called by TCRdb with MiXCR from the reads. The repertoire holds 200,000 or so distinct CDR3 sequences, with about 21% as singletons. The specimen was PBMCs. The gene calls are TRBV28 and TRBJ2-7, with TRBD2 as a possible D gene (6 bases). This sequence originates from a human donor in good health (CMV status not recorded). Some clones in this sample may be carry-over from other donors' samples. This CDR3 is CASKLGLNEQYF. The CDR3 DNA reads TGTGCCAGCAAATTAGGACTAAACGAGCAGTACTTC.